The clone carrying this T cell receptor beta chain was found a few times. Its antigen remains unidentified. These data are taken from a study of CD8+ T cells in alopecia areata. Study-level background: Patients received oral tofacitinib, 5 to 10 mg twice daily, for moderate-to-severe alopecia areata.

The CDR3 totals 14 residues. V lost 3 bases and J 1 base, leaving 8 bases between the germline ends. The germline V gene has CDR1 PRHDT and CDR2 FYEKMQ (reference sequence). Study-level points and caveats: For baseline CD8+ expansion, any link to response stays uncertain with one nonresponder. Scalp samples also contribute reads from the resident alphabeta T cells found in normal skin.

Treatment of the sample: oral pan-JAK inhibitor, 5-10 mg twice daily. The sequencing template was cDNA reverse transcribed from extracted RNA. Produced via immunoSEQ multiplex PCR; TCRdb's table is partial and in-frame only. The repertoire has some 150,000 clones, around 83% of them found once; the top ten carry approximately 13%. This receptor was taken from a human donor with alopecia areata. The chain combines TRBV13 with TRBJ2-3, with no clear D. This sample comprised CD8+ T cells sorted from blood, obtained at week 4, from a patient treated with tofacitinib. As DNA, the CDR3 is TGTGCCAGCAGCTTGGTCGCTCGCACAGATACGCAGTATTTT. Protein product: CASSLVARTDTQYF.